This T cell receptor (beta chain) was profiled in a study (dated by TCRdb to the mid-2010s). Concerning the study at large: The study tested whether tumor-infiltrating Tregs in breast cancer are recruited from blood Tregs or converted in situ from other CD4+ T cell subsets. The study at large found these results: Tumor memory CD4+ T cell TCR gene usage was found to cluster with blood and lymph node memory CD4+ cells and with lymph node naive CD4+ cells. The larger-cohort validation was restricted to a single TCR beta V-J rearrangement rather than whole repertoires. The greatest overlap of tumor-infiltrating Treg TCR alpha and beta sequences was with tumor naive CD4+ T cells, followed next by blood naive CD4+ T cells.

Full-length TCR variable regions were amplified by 5' RACE PCR with constant-region reverse primers, followed by semi-nested PCR with Nested Universal Primer A. Using the ReliaPrep RNA Cell Miniprep System, total RNA was extracted, and the SMARTer RACE 5'/3' Kit was then used to reverse transcribe the RNA into 5'RACE-ready cDNA. Full-length TCR alpha and beta libraries were barcoded with multiplex adaptors and sequenced on an Illumina MiSeq. In the source study's methods: For each of nine subset-tissue groups, sequencing data from the five patients were combined, and the groups were compared by unsupervised clustering of TCR gene usage. Repertoire similarity was calculated with the Morisita-Horn index, weighting shared sequences by their contribution to each repertoire. TCRdb trimmed public reads at Q25 via fastp, called clones via MiXCR and kept in-frame beta chains. Rows with one shared CDR3 protein collapse into an entry with the most common genes and DNA. What appears here as the V and J calls and clone size reflects TCRdb's work, not the paper's. The sample has 5,000 or so distinct CDR3 sequences on record, around 71% of them singletons. The ten largest clones take up 3% to 4% of the sample.

CDR1 and CDR2 were assigned from the germline V gene as ENHRY and SYGVKD. From cysteine to phenylalanine, the CDR3 is 13 amino acids long. Just CDR3 DNA is preserved here, 39 bases in frame from base 1. V lost 10 bases and J lost 5 bases, and the count of bases not matched to a germline gene is 7. The Miltenyi Naive CD4+ T Cell Isolation kit was used to purify naive CD4+ T cells, and CD25 microbeads were used to remove Tregs. Tregs, naive and memory CD4+ T cells from tumor, blood and ipsilateral draining lymph nodes of a few breast cancer patients underwent full-length TCR alpha and beta sequencing. Mononuclear cells from lymph nodes or about 55 ml of peripheral blood were isolated by Ficoll density gradient centrifugation. Sorted cell populations were confirmed by FACS to exceed 90% purity. This clonotype was seen a few times. Its antigen is currently not known. Base qualities were left out, and no much larger clone turns up one base away.

Recombination joined TRBV10-3 with TRBJ2-1, with TRBD1 matching 8 junction bases. Sequenced: naive CD4+ T cells sorted from blood. Reading the label with the study, this specimen's cell subset or site is: naive CD4+ T cells, CD4+CD45RA+CD25-. The TCR comes from a female donor with breast cancer. The CDR3 protein sequence reads: CATGQVTNNEQFF. The DNA sequence is as follows: TGTGCCACGGGACAGGTTACCAACAATGAGCAGTTCTTC.